This TCR beta chain was identified in a study of identical twins. The CDR3 loop spans 16 amino acids. The germline V gene has CDR1 DFQATT and CDR2 SNEGSKA (reference sequence). The junction had 10 bases not matched to a gene; V was cut back by 3 bases and J by 1 base. This clonotype has a handful of counts. TCRdb reprocessed the 5' RACE reads via MiXCR and lists one record per CDR3 protein. The sample holds some 690,000 distinct CDR3 sequences; around 21% are singletons and the top ten take roughly 4.3%. Another study also made use of these data, one on T cells expressing NK-cell markers.

The receptor comes from a young woman in good health. Material: PBMCs. The gene calls are TRBV20-1 and TRBJ2-7, with 9 bases that match TRBD1. This CDR3 is CSASWTGTGLSYEQYF. CDR3 coding DNA: TGCAGTGCTAGCTGGACCGGGACAGGGTTATCCTACGAGCAGTACTTC.